This TCR beta chain was profiled in a study of CD8+CD57+ T cells in acquired aplastic anemia. Patients chosen for sequencing had shown CD8+CD57+ cell expansion by flow cytometry. Profiles of TCR beta VDJ and CDR3 were generated from a genomic DNA template. TCRdb independently ran MiXCR on the reads; one entry per CDR3 protein. The sample holds about 200,000 distinct CDR3 sequences, more than 55% seen once. There are 15 residues in the CDR3. V gave up 7 bases and J gave up 1 base, with 15 bases separating them. The V gene's germline CDR1 is SGHVS and CDR2 FQNEAQ. This sequence joins TRBV7-8 and TRBJ2-3, with D possibly TRBD1 on 6 matching bases. Sequenced sample: sorted CD4+, CD8+, or CD8+CD57+ T cells (not recorded which) from PBMCs. The TCR sequence derives from a human donor with aplastic anemia. Written as DNA, the CDR3 is TGTGCCAGCACGAGGCAGGGGTTCGGCACAGATACGCAGTATTTT. Encoded protein: CASTRQGFGTDTQYF.